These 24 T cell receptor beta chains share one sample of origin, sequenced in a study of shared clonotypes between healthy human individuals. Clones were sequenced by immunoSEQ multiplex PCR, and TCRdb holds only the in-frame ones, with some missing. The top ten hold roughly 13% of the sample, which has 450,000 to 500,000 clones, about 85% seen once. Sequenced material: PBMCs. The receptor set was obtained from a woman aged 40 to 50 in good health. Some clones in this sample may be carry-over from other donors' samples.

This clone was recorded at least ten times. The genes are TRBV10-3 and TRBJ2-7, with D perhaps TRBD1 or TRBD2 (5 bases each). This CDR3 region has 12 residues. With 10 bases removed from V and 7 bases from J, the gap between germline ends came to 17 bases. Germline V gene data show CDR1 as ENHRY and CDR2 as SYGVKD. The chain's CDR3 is CASRDGDGEQYF. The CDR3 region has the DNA TGTGCCAGCCGGGACGGGGATGGGGAGCAGTACTTC.

This CDR3 is CASTGWREGIYEQYF. DNA for the CDR3: TGTGCCAGCACAGGTTGGCGGGAGGGAATATACGAGCAGTACTTC. The J gene is TRBJ2-7, the V gene TRBV6-4; 9 bases line up with TRBD2. In germline, CDR1 is MRHNA, CDR2 SNTAGT. The CDR3 is 15 residues long. The trim removed 7 bases at V and 4 bases at J, leaving 11 bases unmatched.

The CDR3 is CASSRMGQLSGNTIYF. DNA for the CDR3: TGTGCCAGCAGCAGAATGGGACAACTCTCTGGAAACACCATATATTTT. This chain links TRBV27 with TRBJ1-3, with D maybe TRBD1 (6 bases). CDR3 length: 16 amino acids. V lost 6 bases to trimming and J lost 0 bases, with 15 bases between them. Per the germline V gene, CDR1 is MNHEY and CDR2 is SMNVEV (reference sequence).

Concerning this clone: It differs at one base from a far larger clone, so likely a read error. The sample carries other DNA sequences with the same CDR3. CDR3 sequence reads: CASSSVPHQETQYF. DNA of the CDR3: TGTGCCAGCAGTTCCGTACCCCACCAAGAGACCCAGTACTTC. The gene calls are TRBV11-2 and TRBJ2-5; D call uncertain. V lost 6 bases, J lost 0 bases, and 11 bases lay in between. Looked up from germline, CDR1 is SGHAT and CDR2 is FQNNGV. The CDR3 spans 14 residues.

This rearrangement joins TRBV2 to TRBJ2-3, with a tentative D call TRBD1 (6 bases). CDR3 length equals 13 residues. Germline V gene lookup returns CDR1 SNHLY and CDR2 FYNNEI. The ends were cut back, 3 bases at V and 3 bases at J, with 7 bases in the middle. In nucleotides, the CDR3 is TGTGCCAGCAGTGACACAGGGACAGATACGCAGTATTTT. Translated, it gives CASSDTGTDTQYF.

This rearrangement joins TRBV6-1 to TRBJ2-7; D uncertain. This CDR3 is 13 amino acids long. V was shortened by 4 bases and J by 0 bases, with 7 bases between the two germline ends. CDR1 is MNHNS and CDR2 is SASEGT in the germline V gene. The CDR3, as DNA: TGTGCCAGCAGTGTAGTCGGCTCCTACGAGCAGTACTTC. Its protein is CASSVVGSYEQYF.

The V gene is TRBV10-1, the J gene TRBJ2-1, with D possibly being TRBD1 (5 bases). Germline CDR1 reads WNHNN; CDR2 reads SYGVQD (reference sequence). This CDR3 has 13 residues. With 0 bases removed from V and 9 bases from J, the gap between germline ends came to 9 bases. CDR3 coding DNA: TGCGCCAGCAGTGAGTCAAACAGGTTTGAGCAGTTCTTC. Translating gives CASSESNRFEQFF.

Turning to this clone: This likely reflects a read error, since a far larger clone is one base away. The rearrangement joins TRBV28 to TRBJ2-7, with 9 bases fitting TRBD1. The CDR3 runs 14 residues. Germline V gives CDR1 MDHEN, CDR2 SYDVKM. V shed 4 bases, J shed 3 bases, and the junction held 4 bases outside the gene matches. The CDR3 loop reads CASSSRTGDYEQYF. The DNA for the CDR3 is TGTGCCAGCAGTTCCAGGACAGGGGACTACGAGCAGTACTTC.

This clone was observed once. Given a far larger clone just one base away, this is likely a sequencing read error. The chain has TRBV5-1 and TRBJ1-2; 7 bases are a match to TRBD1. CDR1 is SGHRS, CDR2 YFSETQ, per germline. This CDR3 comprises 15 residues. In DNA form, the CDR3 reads TGCGCCAGCAGCTTCCAAGGACAGGCCGATTATGACTACACCTTC. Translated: CASSFQGQADYDYTF.

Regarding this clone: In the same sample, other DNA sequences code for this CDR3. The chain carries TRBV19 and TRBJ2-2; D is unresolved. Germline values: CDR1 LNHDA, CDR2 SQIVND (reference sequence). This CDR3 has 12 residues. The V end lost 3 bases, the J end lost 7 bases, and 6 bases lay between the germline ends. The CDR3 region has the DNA TGTGCCAGTAGTATTTCGAGCGGGGAGCTGTTTTTT. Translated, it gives CASSISSGELFF.

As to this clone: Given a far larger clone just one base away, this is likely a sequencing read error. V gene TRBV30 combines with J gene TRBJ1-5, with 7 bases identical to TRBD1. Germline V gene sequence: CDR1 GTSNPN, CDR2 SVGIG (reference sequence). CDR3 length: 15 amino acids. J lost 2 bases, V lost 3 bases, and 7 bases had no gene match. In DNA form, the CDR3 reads TGTGCCTGGAGCCCCTTTGGACAGGGCAATCAGCCCCAGCATTTT. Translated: CAWSPFGQGNQPQHF.

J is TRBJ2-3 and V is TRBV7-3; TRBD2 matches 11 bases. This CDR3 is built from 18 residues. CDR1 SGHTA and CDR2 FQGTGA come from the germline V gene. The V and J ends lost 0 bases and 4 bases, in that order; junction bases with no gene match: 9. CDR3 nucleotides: TGTGCCAGCAGCTTAACGCCCACTAGCGGGAGTGTCTCAGATACGCAGTATTTT. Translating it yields CASSLTPTSGSVSDTQYF.

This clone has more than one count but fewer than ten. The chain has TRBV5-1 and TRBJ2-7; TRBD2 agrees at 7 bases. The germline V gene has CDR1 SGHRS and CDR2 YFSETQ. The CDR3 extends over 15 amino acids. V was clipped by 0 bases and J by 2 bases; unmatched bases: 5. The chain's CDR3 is CASSLAGTNAYEQYF. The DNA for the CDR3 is TGCGCCAGCAGCTTGGCCGGGACTAACGCCTACGAGCAGTACTTC.

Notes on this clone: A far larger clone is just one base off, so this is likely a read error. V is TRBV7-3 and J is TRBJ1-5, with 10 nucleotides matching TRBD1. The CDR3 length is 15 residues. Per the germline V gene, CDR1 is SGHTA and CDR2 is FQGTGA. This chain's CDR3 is CASSSNGGQGQPQNF. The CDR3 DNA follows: TGTGCCAGCAGCTCCAACGGGGGACAGGGGCAGCCCCAGAATTTT.

CDR3 coding DNA: TGTGCCAGCAGTTCACAGGGGAGCTCCTACGAGCAGTACTTC. Translation: CASSSQGSSYEQYF. This sequence joins TRBV6-1 and TRBJ2-7, with TRBD1 matching 7 bases. CDR1 is MNHNS, CDR2 SASEGT, per germline. The V segment lost 5 bases and the J segment 0 bases; nucleotides outside the gene matches: 4. The CDR3 is 14 residues long.

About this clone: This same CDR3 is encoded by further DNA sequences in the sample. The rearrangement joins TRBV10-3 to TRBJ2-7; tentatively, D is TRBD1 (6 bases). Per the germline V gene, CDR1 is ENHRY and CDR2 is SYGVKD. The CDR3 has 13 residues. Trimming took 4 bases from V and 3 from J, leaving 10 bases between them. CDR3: CAISAGQSYEQYF. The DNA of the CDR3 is TGTGCCATCAGTGCGGGACAAAGCTACGAGCAGTACTTC.

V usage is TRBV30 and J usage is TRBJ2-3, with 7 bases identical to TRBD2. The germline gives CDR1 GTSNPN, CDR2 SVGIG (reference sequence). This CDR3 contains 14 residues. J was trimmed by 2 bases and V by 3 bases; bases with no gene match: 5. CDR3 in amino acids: CAWRGGSPTDTQYF. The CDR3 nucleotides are TGTGCCTGGAGGGGGGGGAGTCCCACAGATACGCAGTATTTT.

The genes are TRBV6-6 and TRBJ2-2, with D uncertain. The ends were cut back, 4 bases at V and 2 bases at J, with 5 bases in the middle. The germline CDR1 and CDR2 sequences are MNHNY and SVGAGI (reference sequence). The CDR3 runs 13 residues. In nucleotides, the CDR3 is TGTGCCAGCAGTTCCGCCAACACCGGGGAGCTGTTTTTT. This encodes CASSSANTGELFF.

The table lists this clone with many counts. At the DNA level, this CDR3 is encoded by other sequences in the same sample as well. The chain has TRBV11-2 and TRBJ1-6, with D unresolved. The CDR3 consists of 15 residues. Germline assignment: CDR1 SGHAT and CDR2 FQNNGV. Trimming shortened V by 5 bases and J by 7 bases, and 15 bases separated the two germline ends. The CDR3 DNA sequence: TGTGCCAGCAGCGATTCGGGGAGAATCAATTCACCCCTCCACTTT. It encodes CASSDSGRINSPLHF.

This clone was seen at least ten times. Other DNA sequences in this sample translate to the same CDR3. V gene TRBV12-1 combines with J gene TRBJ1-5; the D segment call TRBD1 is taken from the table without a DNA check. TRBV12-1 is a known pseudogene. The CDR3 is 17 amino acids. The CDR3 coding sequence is TGTGCCAGCAGCCCCACTTCGGGACAGGGGCCGGATCAGCCCCAGCATTTT. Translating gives CASSPTSGQGPDQPQHF.

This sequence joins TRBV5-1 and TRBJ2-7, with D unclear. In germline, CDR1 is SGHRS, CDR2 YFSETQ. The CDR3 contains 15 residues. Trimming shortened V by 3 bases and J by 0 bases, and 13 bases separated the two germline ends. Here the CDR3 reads CASSSSWGSSYEQYF. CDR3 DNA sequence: TGCGCCAGCAGCTCCAGTTGGGGAAGCTCCTACGAGCAGTACTTC.

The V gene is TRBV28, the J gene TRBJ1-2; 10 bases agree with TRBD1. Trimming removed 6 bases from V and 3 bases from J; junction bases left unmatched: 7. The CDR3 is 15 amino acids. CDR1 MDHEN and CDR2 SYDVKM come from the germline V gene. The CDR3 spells CASRPTGTGDYGYTF. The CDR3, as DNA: TGTGCCAGCAGACCGACCGGGACAGGGGACTATGGCTACACCTTC.

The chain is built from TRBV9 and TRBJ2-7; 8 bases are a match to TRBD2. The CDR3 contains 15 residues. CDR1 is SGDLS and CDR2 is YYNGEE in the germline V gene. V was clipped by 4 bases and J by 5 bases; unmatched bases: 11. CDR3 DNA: TGTGCCAGCAGCCTGAGGGCGGGACTAGGAGACGAGCAGTACTTC. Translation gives CASSLRAGLGDEQYF.

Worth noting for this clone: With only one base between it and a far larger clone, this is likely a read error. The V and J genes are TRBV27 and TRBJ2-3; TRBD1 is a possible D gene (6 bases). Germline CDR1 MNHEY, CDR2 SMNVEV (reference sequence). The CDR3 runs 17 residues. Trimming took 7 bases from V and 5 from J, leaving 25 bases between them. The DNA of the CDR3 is TGTGCCAGCAATTTTAGAGGGGGAAGTCGAGGTGGAGATACGCAGTATTTT. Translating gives CASNFRGGSRGGDTQYF.